The 32 T cell receptor beta chains below were found in one sample sequenced in a study of T cell repertoires in cytomegalovirus infection. Via MiXCR, TCRdb re-called the reads, giving one row per CDR3 protein. The sample comprises almost 500,000 distinct CDR3 sequences, about 11% of which are singletons, and around 9.6% rests with the top ten. Sample: PBMCs. The receptors were gathered from a human donor in good health (CMV status not recorded). Some clones in this sample may be carry-over from other donors' samples.

This clonotype was seen repeatedly, ten times or more. The chain joins TRBV7-9 to TRBJ1-2, with D unclear. There are 13 residues in the CDR3. Germline V gives CDR1 SEHNR, CDR2 FQNEAQ (reference sequence). V lost 4 bases and J lost 10, with 16 bases in between. The CDR3 DNA reads TGTGCCAGCAGCTCGGACCCAGGAGTAGACTACACCTTC. Protein: CASSSDPGVDYTF.

At least ten counts were recorded for this clonotype. The rearrangement links TRBV12-3 or TRBV12-4 to TRBJ2-3, with D possibly called TRBD1 or TRBD2 (6 bases each). The CDR3 spans 16 residues. Between the trimmed V and J ends, which lost 6 bases and 6 bases, there was a span of 22 bases. CDR3 sequence (DNA): TGTGCCAGCAGCTCTACAGGGCTGGGGGGTCGGGATACGCAGTATTTT. This gives the protein CASSSTGLGGRDTQYF.

Ten or more counts support this clonotype. The CDR3 nucleotides are TGTGCCAGCAGCGCCTTACAGGGGGCGGAAGGCTACACCTTC. This codes for CASSALQGAEGYTF. V usage is TRBV7-6 and J usage is TRBJ1-2; TRBD1 agrees at 9 bases. V lost 5 bases, J lost 8 bases, and 9 bases stayed unmatched. Germline V gene lookup returns CDR1 SGHVS and CDR2 FNYEAQ. The CDR3 has 14 residues.

This clonotype appeared many times. J is TRBJ1-1 and V is TRBV19; the D is unclear. This CDR3 contains 13 residues. Trimming removed 3 bases from V and 3 bases from J, with 8 bases in between. Looked up from germline, CDR1 is LNHDA and CDR2 is SQIVND (reference sequence). The CDR3 DNA reads as TGTGCCAGTAGTATCAACCGGGACACTGAAGCTTTCTTT. Translated: CASSINRDTEAFF.

This clonotype appeared many times. V is TRBV14 and J is TRBJ2-7; 14 bases fit TRBD2. V dropped 4 bases and J dropped 5; count of bases not matched to a gene: 10. Germline V gene sequence: CDR1 SGHDN, CDR2 FVKESK. This CDR3 is 17 amino acids long. The CDR3 coding sequence is TGTGCCAGCAGCCCTCCGGGACTAGCGGGAGTTCTCGACGAGCAGTACTTC. Its translation is CASSPPGLAGVLDEQYF.

This clonotype was seen at least ten times. The chain is built from TRBV7-6 and TRBJ2-3, with D unclear. V lost 1 base and J 0 bases, leaving 8 bases between the germline ends. In germline, CDR1 is SGHVS, CDR2 FNYEAQ. The CDR3 extends over 15 amino acids. CDR3 sequence reads: CASSLETGSTDTQYF. The CDR3 bases are TGTGCCAGCAGCTTAGAAACGGGTAGCACAGATACGCAGTATTTT.

This clonotype was counted a few times. The rearrangement joins TRBV6-1 to TRBJ2-5, with D perhaps TRBD1 or TRBD2 (5 bases each). The CDR3 runs to 18 residues. Per germline, CDR1 MNHNS and CDR2 SASEGT. Trimming left V 4 bases short and J 2 bases short, with 23 bases between. The CDR3 sequence: CASSAAMVGGLFQETQYF. CDR3 nucleotides: TGTGCCAGCAGTGCCGCAATGGTTGGGGGTCTATTTCAAGAGACCCAGTACTTC.

The chain carries TRBV7-9 and TRBJ2-6, with D maybe TRBD1 (5 bases). Germline assignment: CDR1 SEHNR and CDR2 FQNEAQ (reference sequence). This CDR3 comprises 19 residues. V was cut by 5 bases and J by 0 bases, with 20 bases left in between. CDR3 sequence reads: CASSGPLGRANSGANVLTF. Here the CDR3 DNA reads TGTGCCAGCAGCGGACCTCTAGGCAGGGCTAACTCTGGGGCCAACGTCCTGACTTTC.

This clonotype was counted ten times or more. The chain carries TRBV7-9 and TRBJ1-2, with TRBD1 matching 8 bases. Germline CDR1 reads SEHNR; CDR2 reads FQNEAQ (reference sequence). The CDR3 length is 14 residues. Losses at the gene ends were 5 bases for V and 6 bases for J; bases not matched to a gene: 8. The CDR3 sequence: CASSHDRGVHGYTF. CDR3 nucleotide sequence: TGTGCCAGCAGCCACGACAGGGGAGTCCATGGCTACACCTTC. Looking up the rest from reference TRBV7-9 and TRBJ1-2 gives the full variable domain: DTGVSQNPRHKITKRGQNVTFRCDPISEHNRLYWYRQTLGQGPEFLTYFQNEAQLEKSRLLSDRFSAERPKGSFSTLEIQRTEQGDSAMYLCASSHDRGVHGYTFGSGTRLTVV.

This clonotype was counted between two and nine times. The chain joins TRBV7-9 to TRBJ2-5, with 8 bases matching TRBD1. The CDR3 consists of 14 residues. V lost 2 bases, J lost 4 bases, and 3 bases stayed unmatched. Germline V gene sequence: CDR1 SEHNR, CDR2 FQNEAQ (reference sequence). The CDR3 nucleotides are TGTGCCAGCAGCTTACGACAGGGGACAGAGACCCAGTACTTC. Translation: CASSLRQGTETQYF.

This clonotype came up a few times. V is TRBV30 and J is TRBJ2-7; perhaps TRBD1 as D (5 bases). The CDR3 is 14 amino acids. V was clipped by 1 base and J by 5 bases, with 15 bases between them. Germline-derived CDR1 and CDR2 are GTSNPN and SVGIG (reference sequence). This CDR3 reads CAWSDLRPDNEQYF. CDR3 DNA sequence: TGTGCCTGGAGTGATCTGCGGCCGGACAACGAGCAGTACTTC.

This clonotype was observed many times. This rearrangement joins TRBV28 to TRBJ2-1; D possibly matches TRBD1 or TRBD2 (5 bases each). Per germline, CDR1 MDHEN and CDR2 SYDVKM. The CDR3 is made up of 11 amino acids. Trimming removed 8 bases at V and 9 bases at J, with 11 bases between. CDR3: CASALGTEQFF. CDR3 coding DNA: TGTGCCAGCGCATTGGGGACTGAGCAGTTCTTC.

At least ten counts were recorded for this clonotype. V usage is TRBV7-2 and J usage is TRBJ2-3, with 7 bases fitting TRBD2. Germline V gives CDR1 SGHTA, CDR2 FQGNSA. The CDR3 has 14 amino acids. V lost 5 bases, J lost 2 bases, and 4 bases stayed unmatched. CDR3 DNA sequence: TGTGCCAGCAGCCCCAGCGGGGCCACAGATACGCAGTATTTT. Amino acid sequence: CASSPSGATDTQYF.

The gene calls are TRBV20-1 and TRBJ2-7; 10 bases align to TRBD2. The CDR3 contains 17 residues. Trimming removed 0 bases from V and 2 bases from J; junction bases left unmatched: 10. Per the germline V gene, CDR1 is DFQATT and CDR2 is SNEGSKA (reference sequence). This chain's CDR3 is CSARDGLAGVRPYEQYF. The CDR3 region has the DNA TGCAGTGCTAGAGATGGCCTAGCGGGAGTAAGGCCCTACGAGCAGTACTTC.

Only a few counts were recorded for this clonotype. V usage is TRBV20-1 and J usage is TRBJ2-7, with D possibly being TRBD1 (5 bases). Germline assignment: CDR1 DFQATT and CDR2 SNEGSKA (reference sequence). This CDR3 has 13 amino acids. V was clipped by 4 bases and J by 3 bases, with 13 bases between them. Here the CDR3 DNA reads TGCAGTGCTATCCAGACAGTAAGCTACGAGCAGTACTTC. It codes for CSAIQTVSYEQYF.

This clonotype has a count of ten or more. This rearrangement joins TRBV5-6 to TRBJ2-7, with 7 bases lining up with TRBD2. Germline lookup yields CDR1 SGHDT and CDR2 YYEEEE. CDR3 length: 14 residues. V dropped 6 bases and J dropped 5; count of bases not matched to a gene: 11. The CDR3 sequence: CASTFGGRSHEQYF. CDR3 DNA: TGTGCCAGCACCTTCGGGGGGAGAAGTCACGAGCAGTACTTC.

This clonotype was seen ten or more times. The chain uses TRBV12-5 and TRBJ1-5; D not certain. Trimming left V 7 bases short and J 6 bases short, with 13 bases between. The V gene's germline CDR1 is LGHNT and CDR2 FRNRAP. This CDR3 comprises 13 residues. The CDR3 is CASALVGGQPQHF. The DNA for the CDR3 is TGTGCTAGTGCCCTGGTGGGTGGTCAGCCCCAGCATTTT. Full variable domain (rest looked up from reference TRBV12-5 and TRBJ1-5): DARVTQTPRHKVTEMGQEVTMRCQPILGHNTVFWYRQTMMQGLELLAYFRNRAPLDDSGMPKDRFSAEMPDATLATLKIQPSEPRDSAVYFCASALVGGQPQHFGDGTRLSIL.

This clonotype was found many times. The chain employs TRBV24-1 and TRBJ1-1; D not resolved. CDR1 KGHDR and CDR2 SFDVKD come from the germline V gene. Trimming removed 3 bases at V and 9 bases at J, with 7 bases between. CDR3 length: 11 amino acids. Here the CDR3 DNA reads TGTGCCACCAGTGATGCGATAAAAGCTTTCTTT. Translating gives CATSDAIKAFF.

This clonotype came up many times. CDR3 nucleotide sequence: TGTGCCAGCACCCGATACAATGAGCAGTTCTTC. Translated, it gives CASTRYNEQFF. The chain employs TRBV2 and TRBJ2-1, with D unresolved. This CDR3 spans 11 amino acids. Trimming pared 7 bases from V and 4 bases from J, leaving 5 bases between. The germline gives CDR1 SNHLY, CDR2 FYNNEI. The complete variable domain, with remaining parts taken from reference TRBV2 and TRBJ2-1, reads EPEVTQTPSHQVTQMGQEVILRCVPISNHLYFYWYRQILGQKVEFLVSFYNNEISEKSEIFDDQFSVERPDGSNFTLKIRSTKLEDSAMYFCASTRYNEQFFGPGTRLTVL.

This clonotype was observed many times. The chain joins TRBV7-8 to TRBJ2-5; possible D gene TRBD2, 5 bases. The germline V gene has CDR1 SGHVS and CDR2 FQNEAQ. The CDR3 contains 12 residues. V was trimmed by 8 bases and J by 4 bases, leaving 11 bases between them. The CDR3 DNA is TGTGCCAGCGGACCCCGGGGAGAGACCCAGTACTTC. It yields the protein CASGPRGETQYF.

With regard to this clonotype: A much bigger clone sits one base away, suggesting this may be a read error. This chain links TRBV19 with TRBJ1-2; D is perhaps TRBD1 (6 bases). The CDR3 extends over 14 amino acids. Trimming cost V 3 bases and J 8 bases, with 16 bases left between them. CDR1 is LNHDA, CDR2 SQIVND, per germline (reference sequence). The CDR3 region has the DNA TGTGCCAGTAGTATCCACGACAGGTCCGGGGGCTACACCTTC. Its translation is CASSIHDRSGGYTF.

The rearrangement links TRBV15 to TRBJ2-5, with D possibly matching TRBD2 (6 bases). Between the trimmed V and J ends, which lost 4 bases and 6 bases, there was a span of 15 bases. CDR1 is LNHNV, CDR2 YYDKDF, per germline (reference sequence). The CDR3 covers 14 residues. The CDR3 DNA is TGTGCCACCAGCACCTTTCGGAGGGGTCAGACCCAGTACTTC. The encoded protein is CATSTFRRGQTQYF.

This clonotype showed up just a few times. This chain links TRBV28 with TRBJ2-1, with 11 bases fitting TRBD1. The CDR3 loop spans 18 amino acids. V lost 5 bases, J lost 3 bases, and 12 bases stayed unmatched. CDR1 is MDHEN and CDR2 is SYDVKM in the germline V gene. CDR3 nucleotide sequence: TGTGCCAGCAGTCCTATTTCCGGGACAGGGGGGGGCTACAATGAGCAGTTCTTC. Translation gives CASSPISGTGGGYNEQFF.

This clonotype was seen ten or more times. J is TRBJ1-4 and V is TRBV12-5, with 8 bases fitting TRBD1. CDR1 and CDR2 (germline): LGHNT, FRNRAP. The V segment lost 2 bases and the J segment 6 bases; nucleotides outside the gene matches: 5. The CDR3 runs 15 residues. The CDR3 is CASGLRDRMYEKLFF. CDR3 nucleotide sequence: TGTGCTAGTGGTTTGAGGGACAGGATGTATGAAAAACTGTTTTTT. The whole variable domain, remainder taken from reference TRBV12-5 and TRBJ1-4, is DARVTQTPRHKVTEMGQEVTMRCQPILGHNTVFWYRQTMMQGLELLAYFRNRAPLDDSGMPKDRFSAEMPDATLATLKIQPSEPRDSAVYFCASGLRDRMYEKLFFGSGTQLSVL.

This clonotype was seen many times. The rearrangement uses TRBV2 and TRBJ2-7; weak D call: TRBD2 (5 bases). Looked up from germline, CDR1 is SNHLY and CDR2 is FYNNEI. The CDR3 is 13 amino acids. The V gene lost 3 bases and the J gene lost 7 bases, with 13 bases spanning the gap. CDR3 region: CASSEYEGNEQYF. CDR3 bases: TGTGCCAGCAGTGAGTATGAGGGAAATGAGCAGTACTTC. The full variable domain, with the rest looked up from reference TRBV2 and TRBJ2-7, is EPEVTQTPSHQVTQMGQEVILRCVPISNHLYFYWYRQILGQKVEFLVSFYNNEISEKSEIFDDQFSVERPDGSNFTLKIRSTKLEDSAMYFCASSEYEGNEQYFGPGTRLTVT.

At least ten counts were recorded for this clonotype. This rearrangement joins TRBV7-6 to TRBJ2-3, with TRBD1 matching 8 bases. V lost 5 bases and J lost 0; bases outside the gene matches: 10. Germline CDR1 and CDR2: SGHVS and FNYEAQ. CDR3 length: 17 amino acids. The CDR3 coding sequence is TGTGCCAGCAGCAAAAGTCGGACAGGGCCTAGCACAGATACGCAGTATTTT. Translation gives CASSKSRTGPSTDTQYF.

The V gene is TRBV6-6, the J gene TRBJ1-4; maybe TRBD1 (6 bases). The length of the CDR3 is 14 residues. Germline V gene lookup returns CDR1 MNHNY and CDR2 SVGAGI (reference sequence). V was trimmed by 2 bases and J by 8 bases, leaving 12 bases between them. CDR3 sequence reads: CASSYTGAEEKLFF. The CDR3 nucleotides are TGTGCCAGCAGTTACACGGGGGCAGAGGAAAAACTGTTTTTT.

This clonotype was found many times. The chain carries TRBV7-6 and TRBJ2-6; D not certain. V was clipped by 3 bases and J by 1 base, with 10 bases between them. CDR3 length: 16 amino acids. Germline CDR1 SGHVS, CDR2 FNYEAQ. CDR3: CASSLNLGSGANVLTF. The CDR3 bases are TGTGCCAGCAGCTTGAATTTAGGATCTGGGGCCAACGTCCTGACTTTC.

The chain has TRBV3-1 and TRBJ2-1; D is perhaps TRBD2 (5 bases). CDR3 length: 15 residues. The V end lost 1 base, the J end lost 3 bases, and 10 bases lay between the germline ends. Germline-derived CDR1 and CDR2 are LGHDT and YNNKEL (reference sequence). This chain's CDR3 is CASSQVIGIYNEQFF. The CDR3, as DNA: TGTGCCAGCAGCCAAGTCATCGGGATCTACAATGAGCAGTTCTTC.

This clonotype was counted between two and nine times. The V call is TRBV10-3, the J call TRBJ2-7; perhaps TRBD1 as D (6 bases). The length of the CDR3 is 12 residues. The V end was cut by 11 bases, the J end by 3 bases, with 14 bases between. Germline V gene data show CDR1 as ENHRY and CDR2 as SYGVKD. The CDR3 region is CAVATGLYEQYF. CDR3 bases: TGTGCCGTCGCCACAGGGCTCTACGAGCAGTACTTC.

This clonotype was detected only a few times. The CDR3: CAISLTSGSLLADTQYF. The CDR3 DNA reads TGTGCCATCAGTCTGACTAGCGGGAGCTTGCTTGCAGATACGCAGTATTTT. The gene calls are TRBV10-3 and TRBJ2-3; TRBD2 agrees at 12 bases. After removal of 5 bases from V and 4 bases from J, the junction contained 10 bases not matched to a gene. Germline V CDR1 and CDR2: ENHRY, SYGVKD. The CDR3 totals 17 residues.

Points on this clonotype: A much larger clone is a single base away; this may be a read error. The CDR3 protein is CASSIDGLLNTEAFF. CDR3 nucleotide sequence: TGTGCCAGTAGTATAGACGGCCTCCTGAACACTGAAGCTTTCTTT. This chain connects TRBV19 to TRBJ1-1, with D uncertain. The CDR3 runs to 15 residues. V dropped 0 bases and J dropped 0 bases, with 8 bases sitting between them. Germline assignment: CDR1 LNHDA and CDR2 SQIVND (reference sequence).